The 21 T cell receptor beta chains below come from one sample, sequenced in a study of T cell repertoires in cytomegalovirus infection. TCRdb reprocessed the reads with MiXCR, giving one entry per CDR3 protein. Here the sample spans about 310,000 distinct CDR3 sequences, around 25% being singletons. Which antigens these TCRs recognize remains unknown. The source was cultured PBMCs, collected from culture after CMV antigen stimulation. The source is a human donor in good health (CMV status not recorded). Some clones in this sample may be carry-over from other donors' samples.

V gene TRBV5-6 combines with J gene TRBJ2-3, with 10 bases that match TRBD2. Germline CDR1 SGHDT, CDR2 YYEEEE. This CDR3 region has 16 residues. J was trimmed by 5 bases and V by 1 base; bases with no gene match: 7. The CDR3 reads CASSLLQLAGEDTQYF. DNA for the CDR3: TGTGCCAGCAGCTTGTTACAGCTAGCGGGAGAAGATACGCAGTATTTT. The full variable domain, completed using reference TRBV5-6 and TRBJ2-3, is DAGVTQSPTHLIKTRGQQVTLRCSPKSGHDTVSWYQQALGQGPQFIFQYYEEEERQRGNFPDRFSGHQFPNYSSELNVNALLLGDSALYLCASSLLQLAGEDTQYFGPGTRLTVL.

There are a few counts of this clonotype. The chain carries TRBV10-3 and TRBJ1-6; perhaps TRBD1 as D (5 bases). Germline V CDR1 and CDR2: ENHRY, SYGVKD. The CDR3 has 16 amino acids. V was shortened by 2 bases and J by 3 bases, with 11 bases between the two germline ends. The DNA of the CDR3 is TGTGCCATCAGTGAGATGGCAGGGAACTATAATTCACCCCTCCACTTT. Its translation is CAISEMAGNYNSPLHF.

The V and J genes are TRBV6-2 or TRBV6-3 and TRBJ2-2; D call uncertain. Germline V CDR1 and CDR2: MNHEY, SVGEGT. This CDR3 is 14 amino acids long. Trimming cost V 1 base and J 6 bases, with 9 bases left between them. CDR3 region: CASSYYGSAGELFF. Here the CDR3 DNA reads TGTGCCAGCAGTTACTATGGGTCTGCCGGGGAGCTGTTTTTT.

The rearrangement joins TRBV11-2 to TRBJ2-5; no reliable D call. CDR1 and CDR2 (germline): SGHAT, FQNNGV. CDR3 length: 13 amino acids. Between the trimmed V and J ends, which lost 4 bases and 3 bases, there was a span of 9 bases. CDR3 sequence (DNA): TGTGCCAGCAGCTCGATTCGGGAAGAGACCCAGTACTTC. Encoded protein: CASSSIREETQYF.

The sample holds a few counts of this clonotype. With a much larger clone just one base away, this may be a read error. The CDR3 DNA reads TGTGCCAGCAGTGGGACTAGCGGGAGCTCCTACAATGAGCAGTTCTTC. This translates into CASSGTSGSSYNEQFF. This chain links TRBV6-2 or TRBV6-3 with TRBJ2-1; 14 nucleotides agree with TRBD2. CDR1 and CDR2 from the germline V gene are MNHEY and SVGEGT. V trimming: 5 bases; J trimming: 0 bases; junction bases outside the gene matches: 0. The CDR3 is 16 residues long.

J is TRBJ2-5 and V is TRBV5-4, with 9 bases fitting TRBD1. The CDR3 extends over 15 amino acids. Looked up from germline, CDR1 is SGHNT and CDR2 is YYREEE (reference sequence). Trimming at V came to 4 bases and at J to 4 bases, leaving 8 bases not matched to a gene. The CDR3 sequence is CASSPGQGRSETQYF. The CDR3, as DNA: TGTGCCAGCAGCCCGGGACAGGGAAGGTCAGAGACCCAGTACTTC.

This chain links TRBV7-9 with TRBJ1-1, with TRBD1 identical over 10 bases. This CDR3 contains 16 residues. The V gene end was trimmed by 5 bases and the J gene end by 0 bases; junction bases not matched to a gene: 6. The germline CDR1 and CDR2 sequences are SEHNR and FQNEAQ (reference sequence). CDR3 in amino acids: CASSPRTGGMNTEAFF. The CDR3 region has the DNA TGTGCCAGCAGCCCCAGGACAGGGGGAATGAACACTGAAGCTTTCTTT.

This clonotype was picked up a small number of times. The chain carries TRBV27 and TRBJ2-3; maybe TRBD2 (6 bases). Germline assignment: CDR1 MNHEY and CDR2 SMNVEV (reference sequence). Trimming took off 5 bases at V and 1 base at J, with 16 bases between the two ends. The CDR3 is 16 residues long. CDR3 region: CASSPRGGIRTDTQYF. CDR3 nucleotide sequence: TGTGCCAGCAGTCCCCGCGGAGGGATACGCACAGATACGCAGTATTTT.

CDR3 amino acids: CAIGRGGRETQYF. The CDR3, as DNA: TGTGCCATCGGGAGAGGGGGAAGGGAGACCCAGTACTTC. The V call is TRBV10-3, the J call TRBJ2-5; D possibly corresponds to TRBD1 (6 bases). There are 13 residues in the CDR3. The ends were cut back, 8 bases at V and 5 bases at J, with 15 bases in the middle. Looked up from germline, CDR1 is ENHRY and CDR2 is SYGVKD.

This clonotype was picked up a small number of times. The V and J genes are TRBV28 and TRBJ2-6; TRBD1 matches 8 bases. The CDR3 totals 16 residues. V was pared by 6 bases and J by 0 bases, with 4 bases of the junction left unmatched. The germline gives CDR1 MDHEN, CDR2 SYDVKM. As DNA, the CDR3 is TGTGCCAGCAGAACAGGGGGTCTCTCTGGGGCCAACGTCCTGACTTTC. It codes for CASRTGGLSGANVLTF.

This clonotype was detected a few times. The chain recombines TRBV7-2 with TRBJ1-1; a weak D match, TRBD1 (5 bases). Germline V gene data show CDR1 as SGHTA and CDR2 as FQGNSA. The V end lost 1 base, the J end lost 3 bases, and 15 bases lay between the germline ends. The length of the CDR3 is 16 residues. In DNA form, the CDR3 reads TGTGCCAGCAGCTTAGTAAGGGGACGGACGGACACTGAAGCTTTCTTT. Encoded protein: CASSLVRGRTDTEAFF.

This clonotype has a single count. CDR3 region: CASSQVASHKFF. CDR3 coding DNA: TGTGCCAGCAGCCAAGTAGCCAGCCATAAGTTCTTC. The chain combines TRBV14 with TRBJ2-1; D uncertain. The CDR3 totals 12 residues. CDR1 is SGHDN, CDR2 FVKESK, per germline. The V end lost 1 base, the J end lost 14 bases, and 12 bases lay between the germline ends.

This clonotype was recorded many times. The chain is built from TRBV12-3 or TRBV12-4 and TRBJ1-1; D not resolved. The CDR3 consists of 15 residues. V was shortened by 3 bases and J by 1 base, with 12 bases between the two germline ends. CDR3 in DNA: TGTGCCAGCAGTTTGCCCGCCCCGTGGAACACTGAAGCTTTCTTT. Amino acid sequence: CASSLPAPWNTEAFF.

This chain joins TRBV4-1 and TRBJ2-3; 11 bases match TRBD2. Germline V gene data show CDR1 as MGHRA and CDR2 as YSYEKL. V trimming: 2 bases; J trimming: 6 bases; junction bases outside the gene matches: 10. CDR3 length: 17 amino acids. Here the CDR3 reads CASSQPTSGSRQDTQYF. The CDR3 DNA reads TGCGCCAGCAGCCAACCAACTAGCGGGAGCAGGCAGGATACGCAGTATTTT.

The chain links TRBV7-2 to TRBJ2-2; 11 bases match TRBD2. V lost 3 bases, J lost 7 bases, and 1 base stayed unmatched. The germline V gene has CDR1 SGHTA and CDR2 FQGNSA. The length of the CDR3 is 14 residues. DNA of the CDR3: TGTGCCAGCAGCTTGGGACTAGCGGTCGGGGAGCTGTTTTTT. Translating it yields CASSLGLAVGELFF.

The CDR3 loop reads CASSQQHRGESLGYTF. The DNA for the CDR3 is TGTGCCAGCAGCCAACAACACAGGGGAGAGTCCCTTGGCTACACCTTC. The rearrangement joins TRBV4-2 to TRBJ1-2, with 7 positions matching TRBD1. CDR1 is LGHNA and CDR2 is YNFKEQ in the germline V gene. V dropped 2 bases and J dropped 7; count of bases not matched to a gene: 13. The CDR3 totals 16 residues.

The V gene is TRBV28, the J gene TRBJ2-7; perhaps TRBD1 as D (5 bases). V lost 3 bases and J 5 bases, leaving 14 bases between the germline ends. This CDR3 region has 14 residues. Germline loops: CDR1 MDHEN, CDR2 SYDVKM. CDR3: CASSLGRAPHEQYF. The CDR3 bases are TGTGCCAGCAGTTTGGGCAGGGCCCCCCACGAGCAGTACTTC.

The chain couples TRBV12-3 or TRBV12-4 to TRBJ1-1, with D maybe TRBD1 (5 bases). Trimming left V 2 bases short and J 0 bases short, with 13 bases between. The CDR3 consists of 16 residues. DNA for the CDR3: TGTGCCAGCAGTTTACCGGACAAACAATTGAACACTGAAGCTTTCTTT. The encoded protein is CASSLPDKQLNTEAFF.

The rearrangement joins TRBV7-9 to TRBJ1-3, with unresolved D. The V end lost 2 bases, the J end lost 0 bases, and 14 bases lay between the germline ends. CDR1 and CDR2 (germline): SEHNR, FQNEAQ (reference sequence). This CDR3 contains 17 residues. The CDR3 nucleotides are TGTGCCAGCAGCTTATTAGGCAGTCCCGACTCTGGAAACACCATATATTTT. Translated: CASSLLGSPDSGNTIYF.

A word on this clonotype: This may stem from a read error, because a much larger clone lies one nucleotide away. The gene calls are TRBV7-2 and TRBJ2-5; D may be TRBD2 (5 bases). Germline V CDR1 and CDR2: SGHTA, FQGNSA. The CDR3 runs to 16 residues. The CDR3 loop is CAGSLAHGQIQETQYF. DNA of the CDR3: TGTGCCGGCAGCTTAGCGCATGGGCAGATCCAAGAGACCCAGTACTTC.

This chain connects TRBV12-3 or TRBV12-4 to TRBJ2-3; 8 bases align to TRBD2. The CDR3 sequence is 14 residues long. V lost 9 bases to trimming and J lost 3 bases; unmatched junction nucleotides: 8. The CDR3 reads CASTAGVGTDTQYF. The CDR3 DNA is TGTGCCAGTACAGCGGGAGTAGGAACAGATACGCAGTATTTT.